This T cell receptor beta chain was captured in a study of cytomegalovirus exposure and HLA in healthy donors. Whole-study findings and limits: Fewer N-insertions than the approximately 700-donor mean were reportedly shown by an Asian-associated ancestry cluster in a later analysis. In all likelihood, a cluster of highly shared sequence variants was a sequencing artifact. Per published accounts, TCR beta sequences correctly predicted the HLA-A and HLA-B alleles of most subjects.

Primers: 60 Vbeta forward and 13 Jbeta reverse. Clones were sequenced by immunoSEQ multiplex PCR, and TCRdb holds only the in-frame ones, with some missing. The table includes fewer than 110,000 clones, roughly 77% detected once. This CDR3 is 13 amino acids long. Germline V CDR1 and CDR2: SSHAT, FNYEAQ (reference sequence). A remark on this clone: Its antigen is currently unknown. At one end, the junction sequence differs from germline, possibly due to a read error.

The rearrangement uses TRBV7-7 and TRBJ2-2; D is perhaps TRBD2 (5 bases). Sequencing was carried out using PBMCs. The receptor was isolated from a woman aged 18-29 years in good health and CMV-seropositive. The CDR3 bases are TGTGCTAGCAGCCCGGGATACACCGGGGAGCTGTTTTTT. This gives the protein CASSPGYTGELFF.